This TCR beta chain was sequenced for a study of naive and memory T cell subsets. Study-wide results and limits: In naive cells, over 95% of TCR sequences were seen only once. A clonotype means one alpha or beta sequence, not an alpha/beta pair.

Trimming stripped 0 bases from V and 0 bases from J, with 7 bases between. Germline V gene data show CDR1 as DFQATT and CDR2 as SNEGSKA (reference sequence). The length of the CDR3 is 14 residues. After the first PCR, alpha and beta chain libraries were processed separately. Four subsets defined by CD45RA and CD27 were sorted after CD3, CD4, CD8 and live/dead staining. In the case of this clonotype: As yet, its antigen is unknown.

Two oligonucleotides, mixed equimolar, formed the beta constant-region primer covering TRBC1 and TRBC2. TCRdb re-called the UMI-ligation and nested PCR reads through MiXCR, storing one row per CDR3 protein. The sample contains some 150,000 distinct CDR3 sequences, around 15% of which appear only once. The sequence came from a human donor in good health. Material for sequencing was naive CD4+ T cells from blood. The chain joins TRBV20-1 to TRBJ2-3; D is ambiguous. CDR3 sequence: CSAREGWSTDTQYF. CDR3 sequence (DNA): TGCAGTGCTAGAGAAGGATGGAGCACAGATACGCAGTATTTT.